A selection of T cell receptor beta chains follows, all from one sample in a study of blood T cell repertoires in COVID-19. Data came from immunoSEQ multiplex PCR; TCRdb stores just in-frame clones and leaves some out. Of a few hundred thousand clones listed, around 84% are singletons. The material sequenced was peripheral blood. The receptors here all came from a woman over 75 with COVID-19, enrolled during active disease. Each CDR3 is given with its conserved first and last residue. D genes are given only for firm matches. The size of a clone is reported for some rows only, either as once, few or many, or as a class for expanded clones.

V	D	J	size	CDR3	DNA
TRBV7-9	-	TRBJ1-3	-	CASSLGGFGGNTIYF	TGTGCCAGCAGCTTAGGCGGCTTTGGTGGAAACACCATATATTTT
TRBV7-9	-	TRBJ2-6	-	CASSSRSGSGANVLTF	TGTGCCAGCAGCTCAAGGTCGGGCTCTGGGGCCAACGTCCTGACTTTC
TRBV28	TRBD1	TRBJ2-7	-	CASSWDRGYEQYF	TGTGCCAGCAGTTGGGACAGGGGCTACGAGCAGTACTTC
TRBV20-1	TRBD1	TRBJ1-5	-	CSASFDRGSNQPQHF	TGCAGTGCCAGTTTTGACAGGGGCAGCAATCAGCCCCAGCATTTT
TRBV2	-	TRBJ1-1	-	CASSVRTMNTEAFF	TGTGCCAGCAGCGTCAGAACCATGAACACTGAAGCTTTCTTT
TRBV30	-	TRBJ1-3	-	CAWSVAGTFSGNTIYF	TGTGCCTGGAGTGTAGCCGGGACATTCTCTGGAAACACCATATATTTT
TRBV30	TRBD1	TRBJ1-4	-	CAWSDRGDRKKLFF	TGTGCCTGGAGCGACAGGGGCGATAGGAAAAAACTGTTTTTT
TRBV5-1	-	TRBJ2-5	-	CASSLAPRGGETQYF	TGCGCCAGCAGCTTGGCCCCCAGGGGCGGAGAGACCCAGTACTTC
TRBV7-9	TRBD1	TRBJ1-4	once	CASSTRTGNNEKLFF	TGTGCCAGCAGCACACGGACAGGCAATAATGAAAAACTGTTTTTT
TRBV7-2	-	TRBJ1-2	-	CASSFGGKLSYRYTF	TGTGCCAGCAGCTTCGGAGGGAAGCTATCCTATCGCTACACCTTC
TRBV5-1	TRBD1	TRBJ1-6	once	CASSPGQANSPLHF	TGCGCCAGCAGCCCGGGACAGGCAAATTCACCCCTCCACTTT
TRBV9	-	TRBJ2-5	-	CASSREGGASETQYF	TGTGCCAGCAGCCGTGAAGGGGGGGCATCAGAGACCCAGTACTTC
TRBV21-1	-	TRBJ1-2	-	CASSKADSPPRGYGYTF	TGTGCCAGCAGCAAAGCAGATAGTCCACCACGGGGCTATGGCTACACCTTC
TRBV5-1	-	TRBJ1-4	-	CASSLGQSSGPDEKLFF	TGCGCCAGCAGCTTGGGACAGTCAAGTGGGCCGGACGAAAAACTGTTTTTT
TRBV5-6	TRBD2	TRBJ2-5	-	CASSTGTSGGIGETQYF	TGTGCCAGCAGCACTGGGACTAGCGGGGGCATCGGGGAGACCCAGTACTTC
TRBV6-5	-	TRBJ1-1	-	CASTSLRQAAEAFF	TGTGCCAGCACCTCACTCCGGCAGGCCGCCGAAGCTTTCTTT
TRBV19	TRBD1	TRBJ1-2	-	CASSSQSGGYYGYTF	TGTGCCAGTAGTAGCCAGTCAGGGGGGTACTATGGCTACACCTTC
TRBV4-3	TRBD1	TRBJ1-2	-	CASSQDGTGSYGYTF	TGCGCCAGCAGCCAAGACGGGACAGGGTCCTATGGCTACACCTTC
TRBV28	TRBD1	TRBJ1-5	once	CASSLPGTAPNQPQHF	TGTGCCAGCAGTCTCCCCGGGACAGCGCCCAATCAGCCCCAGCATTTT
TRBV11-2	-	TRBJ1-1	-	CASSQVGRNTEAFF	TGTGCCAGCAGCCAGGTGGGGCGGAACACTGAAGCTTTCTTT
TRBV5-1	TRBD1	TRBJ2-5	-	CASSFDRAETQYF	TGCGCCAGCAGCTTTGACAGGGCGGAGACCCAGTACTTC
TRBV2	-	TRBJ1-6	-	CASSDGTTLNGSPLHF	TGTGCCAGCAGTGACGGTACGACACTTAATGGTTCACCCCTCCACTTT
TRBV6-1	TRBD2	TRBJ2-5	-	CASTPGLAETQYF	TGTGCCAGCACTCCGGGACTAGCTGAGACCCAGTACTTC
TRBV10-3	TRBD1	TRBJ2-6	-	CAISEAPSAGTGAAGANVLTF	TGTGCCATCAGTGAGGCCCCGTCGGCGGGGACAGGGGCGGCTGGGGCCAACGTCCTGACTTTC
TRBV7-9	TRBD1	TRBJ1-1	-	CASSRGAGGANTEAFF	TGTGCCAGCAGCCGTGGGGCAGGGGGAGCGAACACTGAAGCTTTCTTT
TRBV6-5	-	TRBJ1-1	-	CAVLGGDRTEAFF	TGTGCCGTCCTGGGCGGGGATCGGACTGAAGCTTTCTTT
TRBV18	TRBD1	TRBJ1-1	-	CASGGTANTEAFF	TGTGCCAGCGGGGGGACAGCGAACACTGAAGCTTTCTTT
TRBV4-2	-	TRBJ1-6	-	CASSQDLTGDSPLHF	TGTGCCAGCAGCCAAGATCTGACAGGCGACTCACCCCTCCACTTT
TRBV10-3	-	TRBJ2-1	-	CATAGRGPEQFF	TGTGCCACCGCTGGGCGGGGTCCCGAGCAGTTCTTC
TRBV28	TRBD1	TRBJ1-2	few	CAGRTGAGYTF	TGTGCCGGTAGAACAGGGGCTGGCTACACCTTC
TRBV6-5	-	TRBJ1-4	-	CASRGHGVNEKLFF	TGTGCCAGCAGAGGACACGGTGTTAATGAAAAACTGTTTTTT
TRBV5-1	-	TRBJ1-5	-	CASSLDPGASNQPQHF	TGCGCCAGCAGCTTAGATCCAGGGGCAAGCAATCAGCCCCAGCATTTT
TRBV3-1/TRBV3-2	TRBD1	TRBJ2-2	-	CASSPVRTGSIGELFF	TGTGCCAGCAGCCCCGTACGGACAGGGAGCATAGGGGAGCTGTTTTTT
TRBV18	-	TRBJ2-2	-	CASSLGLANTGELFF	TGTGCCAGCTCACTCGGACTTGCGAACACCGGGGAGCTGTTTTTT
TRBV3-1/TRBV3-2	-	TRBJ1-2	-	CASSQDRGNQPYGYTF	TGTGCCAGCAGCCAAGACAGGGGAAACCAACCTTATGGCTACACCTTC
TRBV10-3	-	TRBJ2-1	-	CAIREEGGNYNEQFF	TGTGCCATCAGAGAGGAGGGGGGGAATTACAATGAGCAGTTCTTC
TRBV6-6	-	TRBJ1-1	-	CASSRTGRGKAFF	TGTGCCAGCAGCCGTACCGGGAGGGGGAAAGCTTTCTTT
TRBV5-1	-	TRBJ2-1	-	CASSLQAGQNNEQFF	TGCGCCAGCAGCTTGCAGGCAGGCCAAAACAATGAGCAGTTCTTC
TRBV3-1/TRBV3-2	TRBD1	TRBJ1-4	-	CASSQPTGGNEKLFF	TGTGCCAGCAGCCAACCGACAGGGGGTAATGAAAAACTGTTTTTT
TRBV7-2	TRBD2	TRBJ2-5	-	CASSQGLARQEETQYF	TGTGCCAGCAGCCAGGGACTAGCTAGACAGGAGGAGACCCAGTACTTC
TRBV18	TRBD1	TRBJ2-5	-	CASSRQGADETQYF	TGTGCCAGCTCACGGCAGGGGGCGGATGAGACCCAGTACTTC
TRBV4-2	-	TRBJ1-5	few	CASSQDKNLAHQPQHF	TGTGCCAGCAGCCAAGATAAGAACCTAGCTCATCAGCCCCAGCATTTT
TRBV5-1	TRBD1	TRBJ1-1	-	CASTYTGVGYNTEAFF	TGCGCCAGCACCTACACAGGGGTGGGTTATAACACTGAAGCTTTCTTT
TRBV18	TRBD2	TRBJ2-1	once	CASSTLAGALNNEQFF	TGTGCCAGCTCAACACTAGCGGGGGCCTTAAACAATGAGCAGTTCTTC
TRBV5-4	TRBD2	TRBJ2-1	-	CASSTGGTSGAYNEQFF	TGTGCCAGCAGCACGGGTGGGACTAGCGGGGCGTACAATGAGCAGTTCTTC
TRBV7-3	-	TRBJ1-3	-	CASSLTTDSGNTIYF	TGTGCCAGCAGCTTAACTACAGACTCTGGAAACACCATATATTTT
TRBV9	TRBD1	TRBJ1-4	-	CASSAQGVVEKLFF	TGTGCCAGCAGCGCCCAGGGGGTGGTTGAAAAACTGTTTTTT
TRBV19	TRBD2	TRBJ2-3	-	CASSQLAGVGTDTQYF	TGTGCCAGTAGTCAACTAGCGGGGGTCGGCACAGATACGCAGTATTTT
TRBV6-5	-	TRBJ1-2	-	CASSYTQGNYGYTF	TGTGCCAGCAGTTACACCCAGGGGAATTATGGCTACACCTTC
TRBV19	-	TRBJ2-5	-	CASSITRAGTQYF	TGTGCCAGTAGTATTACCAGGGCTGGGACCCAGTACTTC
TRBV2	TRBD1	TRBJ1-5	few	CASSLGTGALYSNQPQHF	TGTGCCAGCAGCCTCGGGACAGGCGCCCTTTATAGCAATCAGCCCCAGCATTTT
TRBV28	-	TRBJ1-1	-	CASSLWADKAFF	TGTGCCAGCAGTTTATGGGCCGATAAAGCTTTCTTT
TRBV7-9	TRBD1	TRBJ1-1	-	CASSPTGGVTEAFF	TGTGCCAGCAGCCCGACAGGGGGTGTAACTGAAGCTTTCTTT
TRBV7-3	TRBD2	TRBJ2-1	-	CASSLLGGGADEQFF	TGTGCCAGCAGCTTACTCGGCGGGGGGGCCGATGAGCAGTTCTTC
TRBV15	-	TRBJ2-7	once	CATSRDVSRRYF	TGTGCCACCAGCAGAGATGTCAGCCGGAGATACTTC